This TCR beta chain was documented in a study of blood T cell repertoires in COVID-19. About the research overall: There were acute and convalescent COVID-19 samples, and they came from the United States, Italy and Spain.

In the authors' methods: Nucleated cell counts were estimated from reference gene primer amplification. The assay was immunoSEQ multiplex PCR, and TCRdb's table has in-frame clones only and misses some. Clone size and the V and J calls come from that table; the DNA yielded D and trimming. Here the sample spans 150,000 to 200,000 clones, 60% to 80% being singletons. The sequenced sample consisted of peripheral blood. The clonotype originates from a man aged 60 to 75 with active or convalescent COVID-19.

Written as DNA, the CDR3 is TGCGCCAGCAGCTTGGCCCCGACTGCTACCGCTAACTATGGCTACACCTTC. Protein product: CASSLAPTATANYGYTF. The V gene is TRBV5-1, the J gene TRBJ1-2; the D is unclear. The V end was cut by 0 bases, the J end by 0 bases, with 15 bases between. CDR3 length: 17 amino acids. The germline V gene has CDR1 SGHRS and CDR2 YFSETQ.